This TCR beta chain was retrieved from a study of beta chain features in type 1 diabetes. This clone occurred a few times. Reverse transcription of all isolated RNA meant that expressed TCRB transcripts were sequenced. The protocol was immunoSEQ multiplex PCR, while the TCRdb copy is restricted to in-frame clones and leaves out a portion. The data contain under 800,000 clones, around 15% of them singletons. The receptor was derived from a man younger than 30 in good health. The sequenced sample consisted of naive CD4+ T cells from blood.

This CDR3 reads CASSKGTAQNGYTF. In DNA, the CDR3 is TGTGCCAGCAGTAAGGGGACGGCTCAGAATGGCTACACCTTC. V gene TRBV6-1 combines with J gene TRBJ1-2; a weak D match, TRBD1 (5 bases). Trimming took 5 bases from V and 6 from J, leaving 16 bases between them. Germline lookup yields CDR1 MNHNS and CDR2 SASEGT. The CDR3 is 14 amino acids.